This TCR beta chain was identified in a study of shared clonotypes between healthy human individuals (dated by TCRdb to 2019 to 2021). Regarding the research as a whole: The cohort included three men and a couple of women between 18 and 49 years of age. Libraries were prepared and TCR repertoires were sequenced by different laboratories using diverse techniques, in order to increase sequencing depth and limit assay-specific biases. Leukapheresis yielded between about 0.85 and 9.5 billion PBMCs per donor. For each donor, three plates each were used for CD4 naive and CD4 memory, two plates were used for CD8 naive, and one plate was used for CD8 memory. The study deeply sequenced blood TCR repertoires of about 5 healthy adults to estimate repertoire size and the extent of clonotype sharing between individuals. The full study reports these points: About 5% of naive CD4, more than 3% of naive CD8, around 2.3% of memory CD4, and approximately 0.4% of memory CD8 clonotypes were shared across a few donors. The genetic and exposure-history diversity represented was limited by the small number of donors. Pairwise subsampling led to the expectation that sequencing depth would affect the degree of clonotype sharing among donors. Larger estimated clonotype richness was generally found for naive subsets than for memory subsets. Incomplete sequencing was indicated by rarefaction of sorted-subset datasets, despite the large sequencing depth. Only blood was sampled, and tissue TCR repertoires likely differ from those in blood. Compared with non-shared clonotypes, clonotypes shared by all four sorted-subset donors had higher generation probabilities.

TCR CDR3 regions were amplified from genomic DNA by multiplex PCR using the deep immunoSEQ assay. Genomic DNA extracted from each cell subset was distributed evenly over all wells of several immunoSEQ 96-well plates, and each plate served as one replicate. For sorted subsets, each replicate PCR was loaded with approximately 190 ng genomic DNA, equivalent to 30,000 or so T cell genomes. Purified libraries were measured with a Qubit 3.0 fluorometer, size-checked on a Bioanalyzer 2100, and measured again with the KAPA Library Quantification kit. A separate single-read 150-cycle Illumina NextSeq 550 flow cell was used to sequence each immunoSEQ 96-well plate. On the authors' methods: Because the immunoSEQ output included only junctional sequences and no quality scores, the filtering could not be the same as the filtering used for full-length reads. Sequences were annotated with PyIR, a Python wrapper for IgBLAST v1.9, using IMGT germline references to assign V/J genes and CDR3. Reads with weak V/J assignments (E-value above 1e-6), missing CDR3, stop codons, out-of-frame junctions, or ambiguous translated residues were removed. A V3J clonotype was defined by an identical inferred V gene, J gene, and CDR3 amino acid sequence. Percentage overlap between repertoires was calculated by dividing the number of shared unique clonotypes by the size of the smaller repertoire. Three approaches were used to assess repertoire richness: RTK rarefaction, the Chao1 estimator, and Recon v2.1 estimates of unobserved clonotypes. For all TCRbeta clonotypes obtained by the gDNA method from a handful of donors, generation probabilities were computed with OLGA. The source is immuneACCESS, and TCRdb retained only in-frame sequences with V and J called. Part of the clones is not carried over; for the studies checked, unresolved V genes explain less than half of this, and the remainder is unexplained. V and J calls and clone size are given by that table; D and trimming were obtained from the DNA. The sample has around 700,000 clones on record, less than 85% of them singletons. The top ten clonotypes cover about 1.8% of the sample.

Its CDR3 holds 13 amino acids, cysteine through phenylalanine. Only CDR3 DNA is held: 39 bases, read in frame from base 1. For this chain, trimming is 6 bases at the V end and 8 bases at the J end, and the number of junction bases without a gene match is 6. CDR1 and CDR2 (SQVTM, ANQGSEA) derive from the germline V gene. The donors were healthy, HIV-negative adults with no recently reported acute infections or vaccinations. Only Caucasian adults living in Nashville, Tennessee, USA were represented among the donors. CD4+ T cells were enriched through magnetic negative selection, after which naive cells were positively selected on CD45RA and the remaining negative fraction served as the memory subset. After blood collection by leukapheresis, PBMCs were isolated using Ficoll-Histopaque density gradient centrifugation and then cryopreserved in the vapor phase of liquid nitrogen. Analytical flow cytometry was used to check the purity and quantity of each magnetically sorted T cell population. From each sorted fraction, genomic DNA was isolated and quantified by UV absorbance on a Nanodrop 2000c.

This clone was recorded at least ten times. Its antigen target is currently unknown. Nothing much larger sits one base from this clone, and base qualities are not available. This receptor was taken from a woman in her twenties or thirties in good health. The source material was memory CD4+ T cells sorted from blood. The meaning of the sample's cell subset or site label: CD45RA-negative fraction. The rearranged segments are TRBV29-1 and TRBJ1-4; 10 nucleotides in the junction match TRBD1. The CDR3 loop reads CSVMTGGAEKLFF. The sequence in DNA is TGCAGCGTAATGACAGGGGGCGCGGAAAAACTGTTTTTT.